The present T cell receptor beta chain was sequenced within a study of T-cell memory formation after mild COVID-19. TCRdb reprocessed the 5' RACE reads with MiXCR, giving one entry per CDR3 protein. The table has 150,000 or so distinct CDR3 sequences, around a third seen once; the top ten hold around 11%. Germline V gives CDR1 SGDLS, CDR2 YYNGEE. The V gene end was trimmed by 4 bases and the J gene end by 2 bases; junction bases not matched to a gene: 7. The CDR3 has 16 residues. This clonotype was recorded a few times. What was sequenced was PBMCs or a T cell subset sorted from them (not recorded which). The chain joins TRBV9 to TRBJ2-4; 9 bases line up with TRBD2. The source of this sequence is an adult woman who had mild COVID-19 (a few samples of this study predate the infection). Cell type and time point are not known. CDR3 protein: CASSPGTSLSKNIQYF. The CDR3 DNA reads TGTGCCAGCAGCCCGGGGACTAGCCTTTCCAAAAACATTCAGTACTTC.